This TCR beta chain was obtained from a study of blood T cell repertoires in COVID-19 (dated by TCRdb to about 2020). Study-wide context: Samples covering the acute and convalescent phases of COVID-19 were provided by collaborators in the United States, Italy and Spain. Subjects who had been exposed to COVID-19, were actively infected with it, or had recovered from it provided the deeply sampled blood TCRbeta repertoires that made up the dataset. A de-identified subject ID, COVID-19 status, age in years and sex were almost always included in the sample metadata. The repertoires were made available in a free public database intended to serve as a resource for research on the immune response to SARS-CoV-2. Where available, HLA class I and class II types were taken from metadata supplied by the sample provider and were not determined by assay-based typing. The prospective study material was composed of cDNA or gDNA derived from T cells, B-cell-depleted T cells, or PBMCs. The samples were drawn from the first 160 participants of the ongoing ImmuneRACE study and from 950 to 1,500 subjects provided by 6 global collaborators. Study-wide findings and limitations: The amount of clinical and demographic metadata varied by source and participant and was provided uncurated.

The immunoSEQ Assay, a bias-controlled multiplex PCR, was used to amplify TCRbeta CDR3 regions from genomic DNA. The authors processed their data as follows. The number of nucleated cells in each sample was estimated by amplification of reference gene primers within the assay. To quantify the absolute abundance of each unique TCRbeta CDR3 rearrangement, sequence reads were collapsed and filtered. For each sample, productive Simpson clonality was calculated as the square root of Simpson's diversity index over productive rearrangements. TCRdb obtained this table from immuneACCESS and retained in-frame rearrangements with V and J assigned. These tables miss some clones; where compared with another copy, unresolved V genes account for less than half of the shortfall, and the remainder is unexplained. That table supplies the V and J calls and clone size; D and trimming were determined from the DNA. Across this sample there are around 400,000 clones, with 80% to 95% seen only once. About 0.86% of the sample is taken by the ten largest.

In the prospective study, participants were roughly 18 to 100 years old, resided in fewer than 25 geographic areas of the United States, and were enrolled through a virtual design. In the prospective study, participants were assigned to cohorts based on the clinical history participants reported in a screening survey and a study questionnaire. A participant counted as exposed if, within 2 weeks of entering the study, that participant had been in contact with someone who had a PCR-confirmed or clinician-diagnosed COVID-19 case. In the prospective study, whole blood, serum and a nasopharyngeal or oropharyngeal swab were collected from each participant by mobile phlebotomists. Participants in the prospective study had the option to provide additional blood draws and questionnaires over a roughly 2-month period. Blood samples from the prospective study were shipped frozen or at room temperature prior to DNA extraction.

As regards this clone: Its target antigen remains unknown. Within one base of it there is no much larger clone, and no base qualities were kept.

CDR1 is given as ENHRY and CDR2 as SYGVKD, both from the germline V gene. V was cut back by 0 bases and J by 0 bases, leaving a gap of 14 bases between them. The CDR3 spans 18 residues, from the cysteine through the phenylalanine. The DNA shown is the 54-base CDR3, in frame from base 1. Sequencing was performed on PBMCs or T cells enriched from blood (not recorded which). The chain links TRBV10-3 with TRBJ2-2, and the D gene may be TRBD1, 6 bases matching. The receptor was derived from a woman in her 40s who had been exposed to COVID-19. The DNA sequence is as follows: TGTGCCATCAGTGAGTCGTCGGGACAAGGGGCGAACACCGGGGAGCTGTTTTTT. Translated, it gives CAISESSGQGANTGELFF.